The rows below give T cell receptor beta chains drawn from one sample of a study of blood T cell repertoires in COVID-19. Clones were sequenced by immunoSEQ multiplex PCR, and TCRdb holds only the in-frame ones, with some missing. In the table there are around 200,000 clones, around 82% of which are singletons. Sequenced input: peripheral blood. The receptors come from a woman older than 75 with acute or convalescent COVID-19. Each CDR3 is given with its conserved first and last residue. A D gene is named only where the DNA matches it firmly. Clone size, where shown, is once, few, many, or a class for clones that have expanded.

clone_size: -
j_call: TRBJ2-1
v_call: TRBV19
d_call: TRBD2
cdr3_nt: TGTGCCAGTAGTGTAGCGGGGGAGTACAATGAGCAGTTCTTC
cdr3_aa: CASSVAGEYNEQFF

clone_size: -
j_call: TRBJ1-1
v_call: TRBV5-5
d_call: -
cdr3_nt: TGTGCCAGCAGCTTTACAACAGGGGAAGCTTTCTTT
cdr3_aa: CASSFTTGEAFF

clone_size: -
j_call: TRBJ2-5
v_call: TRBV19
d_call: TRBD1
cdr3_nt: TGTGCCAGTAGTCCAGGGACAGGGGGCCGCGGAGGGACCCAGTACTTC
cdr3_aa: CASSPGTGGRGGTQYF

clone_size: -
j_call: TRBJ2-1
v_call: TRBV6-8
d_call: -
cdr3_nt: TGTGCCAGCAGTTACCCCACCACGGGGGAGGCCGTTTCCTACAATGAGCAGTTCTTC
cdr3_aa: CASSYPTTGEAVSYNEQFF

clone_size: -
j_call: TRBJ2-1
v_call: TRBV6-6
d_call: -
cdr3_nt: TGTGCCAGCAGTTACTCTATGCTGCCCCAGCGTGAGCAGTTCTTC
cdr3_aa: CASSYSMLPQREQFF

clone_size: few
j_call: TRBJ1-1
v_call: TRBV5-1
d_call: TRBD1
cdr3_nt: TGCGCCAGCAGCCCGGGAGGGGGCACCCTGAACACTGAAGCTTTCTTT
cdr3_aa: CASSPGGGTLNTEAFF

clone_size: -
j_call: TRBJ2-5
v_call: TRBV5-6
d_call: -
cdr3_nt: TGTGCCAGCAGATCCTTAGCGGAGCTACAAGAGACCCAGTACTTC
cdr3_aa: CASRSLAELQETQYF

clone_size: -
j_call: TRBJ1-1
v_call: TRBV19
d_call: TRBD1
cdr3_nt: TGTGCCAGTAGTATTGACAGGGGAGGTACTGAAGCTTTCTTT
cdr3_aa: CASSIDRGGTEAFF

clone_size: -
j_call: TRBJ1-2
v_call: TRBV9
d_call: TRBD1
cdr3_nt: TGTGCCAGCAGCAGACAGGGGATAAGCTATGGCTACACCTTC
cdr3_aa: CASSRQGISYGYTF

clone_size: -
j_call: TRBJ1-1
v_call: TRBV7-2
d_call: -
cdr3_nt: TGTGCCAGCAGCGCCTCCGGGACACAAAACACTGAAGCTTTCTTT
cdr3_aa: CASSASGTQNTEAFF

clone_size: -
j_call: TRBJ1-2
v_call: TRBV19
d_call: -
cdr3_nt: TGTGCCAGTAGTATAGAGGCAAAGAAACGCGGTCTCTATGGCTACACCTTC
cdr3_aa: CASSIEAKKRGLYGYTF

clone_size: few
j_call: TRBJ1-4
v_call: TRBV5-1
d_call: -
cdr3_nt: TGCGCCAGCAGCTTTGGGACGGGAGACCTGTTTTTT
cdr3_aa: CASSFGTGDLFF

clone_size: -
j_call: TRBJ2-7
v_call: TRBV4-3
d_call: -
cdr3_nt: TGCGCCAGCAGCCAAGGGCACGGGCCGGGGGAGCAGTACTTC
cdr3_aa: CASSQGHGPGEQYF

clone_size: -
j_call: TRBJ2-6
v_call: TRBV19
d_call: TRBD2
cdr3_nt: TGTGCCAGTACCCGGGACTACTTCTCTGGGGCCAACGTCCTGACTTTC
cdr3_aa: CASTRDYFSGANVLTF

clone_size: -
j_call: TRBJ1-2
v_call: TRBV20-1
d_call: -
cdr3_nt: TGCAGTGCTAGTAACAGCGGGGGAAAGGGCTACACCTTC
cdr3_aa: CSASNSGGKGYTF

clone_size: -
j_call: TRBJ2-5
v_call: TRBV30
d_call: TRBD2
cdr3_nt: TGTGCCTGGAGTAACCTAGCGGGACCCCAAGAGACCCAGTACTTC
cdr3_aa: CAWSNLAGPQETQYF

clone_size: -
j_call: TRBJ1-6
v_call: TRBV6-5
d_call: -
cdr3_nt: TGTGCCAGCTCCAGGGAGGGAAACCAACTTTCACCCCTCCACTTT
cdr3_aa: CASSREGNQLSPLHF

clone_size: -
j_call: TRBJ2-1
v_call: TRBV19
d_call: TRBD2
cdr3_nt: TGTGCCAGTACCCTAGCGGGCCTAGGTGTCAATGAGCAGTTCTTC
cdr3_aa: CASTLAGLGVNEQFF

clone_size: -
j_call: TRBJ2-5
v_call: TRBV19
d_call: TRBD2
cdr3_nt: TGTGCCAGTAAGGGACTAGCGGCCCAAGAGACCCAGTACTTC
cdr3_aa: CASKGLAAQETQYF

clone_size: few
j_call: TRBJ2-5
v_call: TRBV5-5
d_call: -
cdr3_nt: TGTGCCAGCAGCTGGGGCGGCAGGGAACAAGAGACCCAGTACTTC
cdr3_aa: CASSWGGREQETQYF

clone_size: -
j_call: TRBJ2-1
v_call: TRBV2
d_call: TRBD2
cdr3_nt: TGTGCCAGCAGTGTGATGGGAGGGCGAAATGAGCAGTTCTTC
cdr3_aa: CASSVMGGRNEQFF

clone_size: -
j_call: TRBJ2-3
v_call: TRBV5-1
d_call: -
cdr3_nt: TGCGCCAGCAGCTTGGCCGGGTTCATGGATACGCAGTATTTT
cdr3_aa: CASSLAGFMDTQYF

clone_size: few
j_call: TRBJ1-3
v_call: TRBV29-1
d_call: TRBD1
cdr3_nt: TGCAGCGTGTCCCGGGACAGGGGAATAAGAGGAAACACCATATATTTT
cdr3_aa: CSVSRDRGIRGNTIYF